Shown below are 19 T cell receptor beta chains from a single sample sequenced in a study of T cell responses to AZD1222 COVID-19 vaccine. The protocol was immunoSEQ multiplex PCR, while the TCRdb copy is restricted to in-frame clones and leaves out a portion. The sample lists about 140,000 clones, approximately 90% seen once, with roughly 6% in the top ten. Sample: peripheral blood, taken on day 0 of AZD1222 vaccination. The receptors stem from an adult in good health.

The chain has TRBV9 and TRBJ1-3; 8 nucleotides agree with TRBD1. Per the germline V gene, CDR1 is SGDLS and CDR2 is YYNGEE. The CDR3 covers 15 residues. V was clipped by 0 bases and J by 2 bases; unmatched bases: 1. The CDR3 loop is CASSVEGQAGNTIYF. CDR3 nucleotides: TGTGCCAGCAGCGTAGAGGGACAGGCTGGAAACACCATATATTTT.

The chain employs TRBV5-6 and TRBJ2-6; 7 nucleotides align to TRBD1. The CDR3 is made up of 18 amino acids. CDR1 and CDR2 from the germline V gene are SGHDT and YYEEEE. V shed 4 bases and J 1 base; nucleotides not matched to a gene: 11. This CDR3 is CASSPVDRVRSGANVLTF. The CDR3 DNA reads TGTGCCAGCAGCCCGGTCGACAGGGTAAGGTCTGGGGCCAACGTCCTGACTTTC.

The CDR3 nucleotides read TGTGCCAGCAGTTTAAGGGTATCTGGAAACACCATATATTTT. Translated, it gives CASSLRVSGNTIYF. V and J are TRBV28 and TRBJ1-3; D unclear. The V gene lost 2 bases and the J gene lost 1 base, with 6 bases spanning the gap. The CDR3 spans 14 residues. Germline V CDR1 and CDR2: MDHEN, SYDVKM.

The J gene is TRBJ1-1, the V gene TRBV5-4; possible D gene TRBD1, 6 bases. CDR1 is SGHNT, CDR2 YYREEE, per germline (reference sequence). This CDR3 region has 16 residues. Trimming left V 3 bases short and J 1 base short, with 16 bases between. CDR3 sequence: CASSSIKKTGNTEAFF. The CDR3 DNA sequence: TGTGCCAGCAGCTCGATAAAGAAGACAGGGAACACTGAAGCTTTCTTT.

This chain connects TRBV7-2 to TRBJ2-5, with TRBD2 as a possible D gene (5 bases). The V gene lost 5 bases and the J gene lost 4 bases, with 14 bases spanning the gap. Germline CDR1 SGHTA, CDR2 FQGNSA. The CDR3 spans 14 residues. The CDR3, as DNA: TGTGCCAGCAGCCCATTTCGAGGGCGAGAGACCCAGTACTTC. This translates into CASSPFRGRETQYF. Combining the CDR3 with reference TRBV7-2 and TRBJ2-5 gives the whole variable domain GAGVSQSPSNKVTEKGKDVELRCDPISGHTALYWYRQSLGQGLEFLIYFQGNSAPDKSGLPSDRFSAERTGGSVSTLTIQRTQQEDSAVYLCASSPFRGRETQYFGPGTRLLVL.

J is TRBJ2-1 and V is TRBV7-2; D is unresolved. Trimming shortened V by 5 bases and J by 3 bases, and 14 bases separated the two germline ends. CDR1 and CDR2 (germline): SGHTA, FQGNSA. This CDR3 has 15 residues. The chain's CDR3 is CASSPPSSSYNEQFF. The CDR3 DNA sequence: TGTGCCAGCAGCCCTCCCTCGAGCAGCTACAATGAGCAGTTCTTC.

The CDR3 here is CASSKGQEATEAFF. The CDR3 bases are TGTGCCAGCAGTAAGGGACAGGAAGCCACTGAAGCTTTCTTT. The rearrangement joins TRBV6-5 to TRBJ1-1; 8 positions match TRBD1. The CDR3 is 14 residues long. Trimming took 5 bases from V and 4 from J; bases not matched to a gene: 6. Germline CDR1 reads MNHEY; CDR2 reads SVGAGI.

The rearrangement links TRBV30 to TRBJ1-2, with 7 positions matching TRBD1. This CDR3 is built from 15 residues. Trimming cost V 2 bases and J 6 bases; bases outside gene matches: 12. CDR1 is GTSNPN and CDR2 is SVGIG in the germline V gene (reference sequence). CDR3 coding DNA: TGTGCCTGGAGTCCTACAGGGGCAGGTCTCAATGGCTACACCTTC. This encodes CAWSPTGAGLNGYTF.

The V call is TRBV2, the J call TRBJ2-2; 7 positions agree with TRBD2. Germline CDR1 and CDR2: SNHLY and FYNNEI. The CDR3 totals 16 residues. The trim removed 5 bases at V and 4 bases at J, leaving 10 bases unmatched. CDR3 in DNA: TGTGCCAGCAGTCCTCTGGGCCCGGGGGGCACCGGGGAGCTGTTTTTT. Protein sequence: CASSPLGPGGTGELFF.

V usage is TRBV7-3 and J usage is TRBJ2-1, with 12 nucleotides matching TRBD2. The germline CDR1 and CDR2 sequences are SGHTA and FQGTGA. Germline trimming cut 4 bases from V and 2 bases from J; bases unmatched to any gene: 6. The CDR3 is made up of 17 amino acids. This CDR3 is CASSSGLAGGAYNEQFF. In DNA form, the CDR3 reads TGTGCCAGCAGCTCGGGGCTAGCGGGAGGGGCCTACAATGAGCAGTTCTTC.

The genes are TRBV10-3 and TRBJ1-2, with TRBD1 matching over 7 bases. This CDR3 has 13 residues. Germline CDR1 ENHRY, CDR2 SYGVKD. V shed 6 bases, J shed 6 bases, and the junction held 7 bases outside the gene matches. The CDR3 DNA is TGTGCCATCAGGGAGGGACAGAAACATGGCTACACCTTC. This sequence encodes CAIREGQKHGYTF.

The V and J genes are TRBV3-1 (or the pseudogene TRBV3-2) and TRBJ2-7; no clear D. There are 15 residues in the CDR3. Germline CDR1 is LGHDT and CDR2 is YNNKEL (reference sequence). V lost 1 base and J 6 bases, leaving 16 bases between the germline ends. DNA of the CDR3: TGTGCCAGCAGCCAAGCCTCCATTCCCCAGTCCGAGCAGTACTTC. As protein: CASSQASIPQSEQYF.

This chain connects TRBV6-1 to TRBJ1-5; a weak D match, TRBD1 (5 bases). CDR1 is MNHNS and CDR2 is SASEGT in the germline V gene. V lost 6 bases, J lost 5 bases, and 8 bases lay in between. The CDR3 contains 12 residues. The DNA for the CDR3 is TGTGCCAGCAGGGGACGGGATCAGCCCCAGCATTTT. Its protein product is CASRGRDQPQHF.

The V call is TRBV7-8, the J call TRBJ1-3, with no clear D. This CDR3 is built from 13 residues. V was clipped by 5 bases and J by 4 bases, with 9 bases between them. Germline V gene sequence: CDR1 SGHVS, CDR2 FQNEAQ. As DNA, the CDR3 is TGTGCCAGCAGCACAGACGGAGGAAACACCATATATTTT. The encoded protein is CASSTDGGNTIYF.

The rearrangement joins TRBV5-1 to TRBJ1-2, with D maybe TRBD1 (5 bases). CDR1 SGHRS and CDR2 YFSETQ come from the germline V gene. V was trimmed by 4 bases and J by 1 base, leaving 14 bases between them. The CDR3 sequence is 15 residues long. CDR3 sequence (DNA): TGCGCCAGCAGCCCAAGTGGGGGGTTTAACTATGGCTACACCTTC. This translates into CASSPSGGFNYGYTF.

This chain links TRBV27 with TRBJ1-6; no reliable D call. The ends were cut back, 6 bases at V and 0 bases at J, with 6 bases in the middle. The CDR3 has 14 amino acids. Germline V gives CDR1 MNHEY, CDR2 SMNVEV (reference sequence). The CDR3 sequence is CASRPSSYNSPLHF. CDR3 sequence (DNA): TGTGCCAGCAGGCCCAGCTCCTATAATTCACCCCTCCACTTT.

Here the CDR3 DNA reads TGCAGCGTTGAAGACCGAGGGAACATGAACACTGAAGCTTTCTTT. Its protein product is CSVEDRGNMNTEAFF. The chain has TRBV29-1 and TRBJ1-1; no firm D call. The ends were cut back, 0 bases at V and 0 bases at J, with 11 bases in the middle. This CDR3 contains 15 residues. Germline lookup yields CDR1 SQVTM and CDR2 ANQGSEA.

The V and J genes are TRBV28 and TRBJ1-2; tentatively, D is TRBD1 (5 bases). The CDR3 is made up of 14 amino acids. The germline gives CDR1 MDHEN, CDR2 SYDVKM. Trimming shortened V by 2 bases and J by 5 bases, and 12 bases separated the two germline ends. CDR3: CASSLGTDLYGYTF. In nucleotides, the CDR3 is TGTGCCAGCAGTTTAGGGACGGACCTATATGGCTACACCTTC.

This chain joins TRBV4-3 and TRBJ1-4, with D maybe TRBD1 (6 bases). This CDR3 region has 15 residues. Per germline, CDR1 LGHNA and CDR2 YSLEER. V lost 1 base, J lost 8 bases, and 14 bases lay in between. The CDR3 here is CASSQGTVGGEKLFF. Written as DNA, the CDR3 is TGCGCCAGCAGCCAAGGGACAGTGGGCGGCGAAAAACTGTTTTTT.